These 25 T cell receptor beta chains share one sample of origin, sequenced in a study of T cell repertoires in cytomegalovirus infection. TCRdb ran MiXCR on the reads and lists one entry per CDR3 protein. Of around 570,000 distinct CDR3 sequences in the sample, 40% are singletons; the top ten hold 40% to 60%. Which antigens these TCRs recognize remains unknown. Sequences were derived from cultured PBMCs, sampled from culture after CMV antigen stimulation. The source of these receptors is a human donor in good health (CMV status not recorded). Some clones in this sample may be carry-over from other donors' samples.

The J gene is TRBJ2-1, the V gene TRBV12-5, with 7 positions matching TRBD2. CDR3 length: 18 residues. V trimming: 5 bases; J trimming: 5 bases; junction bases outside the gene matches: 18. Germline V CDR1 and CDR2: LGHNT, FRNRAP. The CDR3, as DNA: TGTGCTAGTGGTACCTTCAGGGTCCTAGCGGCGTTCGACAATGAGCAGTTCTTC. It specifies CASGTFRVLAAFDNEQFF.

The chain joins TRBV7-3 to TRBJ1-1, with unresolved D. The V gene's germline CDR1 is SGHTA and CDR2 FQGTGA. The CDR3 consists of 13 residues. Trimming removed 5 bases from V and 1 base from J, with 8 bases in between. In DNA, the CDR3 is TGTGCCAGCAGCCCCCCGGCGAACACTGAAGCTTTCTTT. It specifies CASSPPANTEAFF.

The chain is built from TRBV7-2 and TRBJ2-7; D ambiguous. The CDR3 totals 12 residues. V dropped 4 bases and J dropped 0 bases, with 4 bases sitting between them. The V gene's germline CDR1 is SGHTA and CDR2 FQGNSA. This CDR3 is CASSWSSYEQYF. CDR3 bases: TGTGCCAGCAGCTGGAGCTCCTACGAGCAGTACTTC.

The chain recombines TRBV6-1 with TRBJ2-7; D is perhaps TRBD2 (5 bases). The germline V gene has CDR1 MNHNS and CDR2 SASEGT. The CDR3 is made up of 15 amino acids. The germline V and J ends were trimmed by 2 bases and 2 bases, with 13 bases remaining between them. CDR3 sequence reads: CASSEMRAVTYEQYF. The DNA of the CDR3 is TGTGCCAGCAGTGAAATGAGGGCAGTCACCTACGAGCAGTACTTC.

The chain is built from TRBV12-3 or TRBV12-4 and TRBJ1-2; tentatively, D is TRBD1 (6 bases). Trimming stripped 7 bases from V and 6 bases from J, with 15 bases between. The CDR3 totals 13 residues. The CDR3 reads CASTWGGRDGYTF. CDR3 nucleotides: TGTGCCAGCACCTGGGGGGGCAGGGATGGCTACACCTTC.

Only a few counts were recorded for this clonotype. The rearrangement joins TRBV7-2 to TRBJ2-5, with 7 bases identical to TRBD2. The CDR3 spans 16 residues. V lost 6 bases, J lost 2 bases, and 12 bases stayed unmatched. In germline, CDR1 is SGHTA, CDR2 FQGNSA. The chain's CDR3 is CASSIGGAGTQETQYF. DNA of the CDR3: TGTGCCAGCAGTATCGGTGGAGCGGGAACACAAGAGACCCAGTACTTC.

This clonotype was recorded a few times. The chain uses TRBV6-8 and TRBJ1-3; D is unresolved. CDR1 and CDR2 from the germline V gene are MNHGY and SAAAGT. V lost 2 bases and J lost 1, with 6 bases in between. This CDR3 is built from 14 residues. CDR3 in DNA: TGTGCCAGCAGTTACGAGGATTCTGGAAACACCATATATTTT. Translated: CASSYEDSGNTIYF.

This clonotype was picked up many times. The chain combines TRBV7-2 with TRBJ2-7; D may be TRBD1 (5 bases). Germline values: CDR1 SGHTA, CDR2 FQGNSA. Trimming took 2 bases from V and 4 from J, leaving 9 bases between them. CDR3 length: 13 residues. The CDR3 here is CASSLIRQYEQYF. The CDR3 DNA is TGTGCCAGCAGCTTAATTCGACAGTACGAGCAGTACTTC.

The chain recombines TRBV20-1 with TRBJ2-7, with D unresolved. The CDR3 runs 13 residues. V shed 6 bases and J shed 6 bases, with 18 bases lying between them. Germline assignment: CDR1 DFQATT and CDR2 SNEGSKA (reference sequence). The CDR3 DNA reads TGCAGTGCCAGGATGGTGGCTGACGCCGAGCAGTACTTC. The encoded protein is CSARMVADAEQYF.

The chain recombines TRBV12-3 or TRBV12-4 with TRBJ1-5; a weak D match, TRBD1 (5 bases). CDR3 size: 13 residues. V lost 6 bases, J lost 0 bases, and 6 bases lay in between. Here the CDR3 reads CASRDSSNQPQHF. The CDR3 DNA sequence: TGTGCCAGCAGAGACAGTAGCAATCAGCCCCAGCATTTT.

Turning to this clonotype: A clone one base away is much larger, so this may be a read error. The rearrangement joins TRBV2 to TRBJ2-3, with a weak D call TRBD2 (6 bases). The germline gives CDR1 SNHLY, CDR2 FYNNEI. The CDR3 runs to 13 residues. The V end lost 7 bases, the J end lost 1 base, and 9 bases lay between the germline ends. The CDR3 region is CASNPGGTDTQYF. In DNA form, the CDR3 reads TGTGCCAGCAACCCGGGGGGCACAGATACGCAGTATTTT.

The chain links TRBV12-5 to TRBJ1-1, with TRBD1 as a possible D gene (5 bases). This CDR3 spans 13 amino acids. Germline assignment: CDR1 LGHNT and CDR2 FRNRAP. V dropped 7 bases and J dropped 1 base, with 10 bases sitting between them. The CDR3 DNA reads as TGTGCTAGTGAAACCGGGGCGAACACTGAAGCTTTCTTT. Amino acids: CASETGANTEAFF. The variable domain in full, with the rest retrieved from reference TRBV12-5 and TRBJ1-1, is DARVTQTPRHKVTEMGQEVTMRCQPILGHNTVFWYRQTMMQGLELLAYFRNRAPLDDSGMPKDRFSAEMPDATLATLKIQPSEPRDSAVYFCASETGANTEAFFGQGTRLTVV.

This clonotype was picked up a small number of times. This chain links TRBV7-2 with TRBJ2-3, with D possibly being TRBD2 (6 bases). Trimming cost V 5 bases and J 2 bases, with 14 bases left between them. The CDR3 length is 15 residues. CDR1 is SGHTA, CDR2 FQGNSA, per germline. The chain's CDR3 is CASSPWGGITDTQYF. CDR3 bases: TGTGCCAGCAGCCCCTGGGGCGGGATCACAGATACGCAGTATTTT.

DNA of the CDR3: TGTGCCAGCAGCTTAACGACAGGGGCATACGAGCAGTACTTC. This encodes CASSLTTGAYEQYF. The gene calls are TRBV7-2 and TRBJ2-7, with 8 bases that match TRBD1. V was clipped by 2 bases and J by 4 bases; unmatched bases: 4. The CDR3 extends over 14 amino acids. Per the germline V gene, CDR1 is SGHTA and CDR2 is FQGNSA.

This clonotype has a handful of counts. The J gene is TRBJ2-7, the V gene TRBV28, with TRBD1 as a possible D gene (5 bases). The germline CDR1 and CDR2 sequences are MDHEN and SYDVKM. Between the trimmed V and J ends, which lost 5 bases and 2 bases, there was a span of 13 bases. The CDR3 is 14 residues long. In DNA form, the CDR3 reads TGTGCCAGCAGTGGTGGGGCAGCTGCCTACGAGCAGTACTTC. Protein product: CASSGGAAAYEQYF.

The V and J genes are TRBV7-9 and TRBJ2-5, with 7 positions matching TRBD1. The CDR3 consists of 14 residues. With V trimmed by 4 bases and J by 5 bases, 7 bases remained unmatched. Germline V lookup: CDR1 SEHNR, CDR2 FQNEAQ (reference sequence). The CDR3 protein is CASSSTGLIETQYF. The DNA for the CDR3 is TGTGCCAGCAGCTCGACAGGGTTGATCGAGACCCAGTACTTC.

DNA of the CDR3: TGCGCCAGCAGCTGGGGGACGGTTGGCTCTGGAAACACCATATATTTT. It is translated as CASSWGTVGSGNTIYF. This chain links TRBV5-1 with TRBJ1-3; D may be TRBD1 (5 bases). V lost 3 bases and J 0 bases, leaving 13 bases between the germline ends. This CDR3 comprises 16 residues. Germline V lookup: CDR1 SGHRS, CDR2 YFSETQ. Based on the CDR3 plus reference TRBV5-1 and TRBJ1-3, the full variable domain is KAGVTQTPRYLIKTRGQQVTLSCSPISGHRSVSWYQQTPGQGLQFLFEYFSETQRNKGNFPGRFSGRQFSNSRSEMNVSTLELGDSALYLCASSWGTVGSGNTIYFGEGSWLTVV.

This clonotype was observed a few times. The CDR3 loop reads CASSYRGPNTEAFF. CDR3 DNA: TGTGCCAGCAGTTATAGGGGCCCAAACACTGAAGCTTTCTTT. J is TRBJ1-1 and V is TRBV6-6; maybe TRBD1 (5 bases). The CDR3 has 14 amino acids. V gave up 3 bases and J gave up 2 bases, with 10 bases separating them. Germline V gene sequence: CDR1 MNHNY, CDR2 SVGAGI (reference sequence).

The V gene is TRBV10-3, the J gene TRBJ2-3, with D tentatively TRBD2 (6 bases). The germline CDR1 and CDR2 sequences are ENHRY and SYGVKD. CDR3 length equals 15 residues. The V end was cut by 4 bases, the J end by 2 bases, with 13 bases between. The DNA for the CDR3 is TGTGCCATCAGTGCCTCGGGAGTGAACACAGATACGCAGTATTTT. It translates to CAISASGVNTDTQYF.

The chain joins TRBV11-2 to TRBJ1-1; TRBD1 is a possible D gene (5 bases). Germline loops: CDR1 SGHAT, CDR2 FQNNGV. CDR3 length: 17 residues. The V end was cut by 8 bases, the J end by 2 bases, with 24 bases between. The CDR3 loop reads CASRSLQGPRGNTEAFF. CDR3 sequence (DNA): TGTGCCAGCCGCAGCTTGCAGGGTCCAAGAGGAAACACTGAAGCTTTCTTT.

There are a few counts of this clonotype. The chain carries TRBV7-9 and TRBJ1-2; 8 bases are a match to TRBD1. With V trimmed by 5 bases and J by 3 bases, 5 bases remained unmatched. From germline, CDR1 is SEHNR and CDR2 FQNEAQ (reference sequence). There are 14 residues in the CDR3. The CDR3 spells CASSPRTGYYGYTF. For the CDR3, the DNA is TGTGCCAGCAGCCCGCGGACAGGGTACTATGGCTACACCTTC.

This rearrangement joins TRBV2 to TRBJ1-6; TRBD1 matches at 8 bases. With 4 bases clipped from V and 8 bases from J, the junction kept 4 bases outside the gene matches. The CDR3 length is 14 residues. CDR1 and CDR2 (germline): SNHLY, FYNNEI. The CDR3: CASSAGTGDSPLHF. For the CDR3, the DNA is TGTGCCAGCAGTGCCGGGACAGGAGATTCACCCCTCCACTTT.

V is TRBV6-5 and J is TRBJ2-7; the D gene could be TRBD1 or TRBD2 (5 bases each). Trimming shortened V by 4 bases and J by 4 bases, and 14 bases separated the two germline ends. The CDR3 spans 14 residues. Germline CDR1 reads MNHEY; CDR2 reads SVGAGI. The CDR3 reads CASSSPGRGYEQYF. In DNA, the CDR3 is TGTGCCAGCAGTTCACCGGGGCGAGGATACGAGCAGTACTTC.

This clonotype was observed a few times. The V gene is TRBV7-2, the J gene TRBJ1-1, with D possibly matching TRBD1 (6 bases). CDR3 length: 15 amino acids. Trimming removed 1 base at V and 1 base at J, with 10 bases between. Germline-derived CDR1 and CDR2 are SGHTA and FQGNSA. The DNA of the CDR3 is TGTGCCAGCAGCTTAGTTACAGGGTGGAACACTGAAGCTTTCTTT. This encodes CASSLVTGWNTEAFF.

V usage is TRBV6-5 and J usage is TRBJ2-7; 7 nucleotides align to TRBD2. CDR1 MNHEY and CDR2 SVGAGI come from the germline V gene. Trimming took 7 bases from V and 2 from J; bases not matched to a gene: 14. The CDR3 runs to 16 residues. CDR3 region: CASTPRGGRTPYEQYF. CDR3 in DNA: TGTGCCAGCACCCCGAGGGGCGGGAGAACCCCCTACGAGCAGTACTTC.